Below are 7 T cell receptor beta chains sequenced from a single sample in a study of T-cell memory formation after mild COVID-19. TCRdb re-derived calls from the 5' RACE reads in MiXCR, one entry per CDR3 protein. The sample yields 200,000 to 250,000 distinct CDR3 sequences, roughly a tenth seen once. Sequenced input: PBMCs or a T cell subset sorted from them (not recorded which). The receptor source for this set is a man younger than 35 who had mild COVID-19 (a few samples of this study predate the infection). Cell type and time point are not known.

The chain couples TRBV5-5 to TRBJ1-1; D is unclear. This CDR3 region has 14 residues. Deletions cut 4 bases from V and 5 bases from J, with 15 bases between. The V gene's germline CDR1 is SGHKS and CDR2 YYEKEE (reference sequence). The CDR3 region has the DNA TGTGCCAGCAGCCCGAGAACGGGTCGAACTGAAGCTTTCTTT. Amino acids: CASSPRTGRTEAFF.

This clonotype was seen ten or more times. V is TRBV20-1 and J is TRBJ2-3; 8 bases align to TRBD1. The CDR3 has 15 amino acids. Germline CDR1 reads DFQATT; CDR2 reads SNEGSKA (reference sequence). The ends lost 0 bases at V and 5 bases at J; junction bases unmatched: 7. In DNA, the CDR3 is TGCAGTGCTAGAGACCCCAGGGGGCGCGGAGATACGCAGTATTTT. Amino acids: CSARDPRGRGDTQYF.

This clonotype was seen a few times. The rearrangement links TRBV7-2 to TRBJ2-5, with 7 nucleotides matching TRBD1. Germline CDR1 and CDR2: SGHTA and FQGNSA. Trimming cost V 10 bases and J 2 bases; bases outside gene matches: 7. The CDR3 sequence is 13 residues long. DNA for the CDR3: TGTGCCACTCCGGGACAGACACAAGAGACCCAGTACTTC. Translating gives CATPGQTQETQYF.

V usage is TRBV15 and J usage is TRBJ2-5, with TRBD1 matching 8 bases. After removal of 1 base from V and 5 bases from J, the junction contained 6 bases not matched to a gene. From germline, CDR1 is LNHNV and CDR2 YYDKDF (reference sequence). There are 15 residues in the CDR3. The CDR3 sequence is CATSRGSGGQETQYF. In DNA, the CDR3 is TGTGCCACCAGCAGAGGGTCAGGGGGCCAGGAGACCCAGTACTTC.

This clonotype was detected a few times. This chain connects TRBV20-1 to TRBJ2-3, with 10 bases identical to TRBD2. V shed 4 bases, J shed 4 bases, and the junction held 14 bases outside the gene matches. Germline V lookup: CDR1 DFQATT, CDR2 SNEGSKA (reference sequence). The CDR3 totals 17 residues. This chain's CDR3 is CSATGPLAGVNSDTQYF. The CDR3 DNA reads TGCAGTGCTACTGGACCTCTAGCGGGGGTCAACTCAGATACGCAGTATTTT.

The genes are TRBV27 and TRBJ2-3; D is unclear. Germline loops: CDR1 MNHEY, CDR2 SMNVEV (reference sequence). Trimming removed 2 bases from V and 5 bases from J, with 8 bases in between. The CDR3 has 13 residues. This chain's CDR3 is CASSLAYEDTQYF. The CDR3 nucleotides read TGTGCCAGCAGTTTAGCTTATGAAGATACGCAGTATTTT.

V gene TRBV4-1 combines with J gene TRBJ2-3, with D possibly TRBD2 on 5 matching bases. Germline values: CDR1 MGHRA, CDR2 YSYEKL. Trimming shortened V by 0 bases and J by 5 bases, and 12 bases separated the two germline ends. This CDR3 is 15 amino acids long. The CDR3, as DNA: TGCGCCAGCAGCCAAGATGCCCTAGCCAAAGATACGCAGTATTTT. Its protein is CASSQDALAKDTQYF.